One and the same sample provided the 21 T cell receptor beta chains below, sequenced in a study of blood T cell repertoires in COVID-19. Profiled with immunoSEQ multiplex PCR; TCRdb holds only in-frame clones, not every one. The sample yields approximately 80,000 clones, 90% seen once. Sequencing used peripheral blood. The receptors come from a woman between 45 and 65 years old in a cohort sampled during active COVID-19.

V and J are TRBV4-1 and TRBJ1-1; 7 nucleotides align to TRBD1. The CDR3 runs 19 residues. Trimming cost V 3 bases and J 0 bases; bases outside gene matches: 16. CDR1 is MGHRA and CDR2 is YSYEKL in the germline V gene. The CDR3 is CASSHTWGQQGFMNTEAFF. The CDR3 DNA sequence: TGCGCCAGCAGCCACACCTGGGGACAGCAAGGATTTATGAACACTGAAGCTTTCTTT.

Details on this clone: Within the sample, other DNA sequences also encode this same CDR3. As DNA, the CDR3 is TGTGCCAGCAGCCCGCGGGACAGCTCCTACGAGCAGTACTTC. Protein product: CASSPRDSSYEQYF. The chain recombines TRBV7-9 with TRBJ2-7; a weak D match, TRBD1 (7 bases). CDR1 is SEHNR and CDR2 is FQNEAQ in the germline V gene (reference sequence). The germline V and J ends were trimmed by 5 bases and 0 bases, with 11 bases remaining between them. This CDR3 is 14 amino acids long.

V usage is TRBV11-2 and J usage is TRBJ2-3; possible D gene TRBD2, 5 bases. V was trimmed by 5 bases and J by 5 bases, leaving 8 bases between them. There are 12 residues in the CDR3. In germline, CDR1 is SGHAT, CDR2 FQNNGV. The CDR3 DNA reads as TGTGCCAGCAGCCATGAGGGAGATACGCAGTATTTT. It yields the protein CASSHEGDTQYF. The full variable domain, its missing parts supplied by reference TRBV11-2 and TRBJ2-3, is EAGVAQSPRYKIIEKRQSVAFWCNPISGHATLYWYQQILGQGPKLLIQFQNNGVVDDSQLPKDRFSAERLKGVDSTLKIQPAKLEDSAVYLCASSHEGDTQYFGPGTRLTVL.

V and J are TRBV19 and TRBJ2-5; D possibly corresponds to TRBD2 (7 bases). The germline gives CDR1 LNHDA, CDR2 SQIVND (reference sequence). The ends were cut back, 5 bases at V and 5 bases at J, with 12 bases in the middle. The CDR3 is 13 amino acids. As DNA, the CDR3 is TGTGCCAGTAGTGGGGGGGGCTGGGAGACCCAGTACTTC. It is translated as CASSGGGWETQYF.

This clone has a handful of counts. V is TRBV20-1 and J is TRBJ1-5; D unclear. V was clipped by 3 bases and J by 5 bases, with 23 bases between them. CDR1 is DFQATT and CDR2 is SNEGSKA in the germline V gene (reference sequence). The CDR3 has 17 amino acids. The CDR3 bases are TGCAGTGCTAGTGATGACTTCTTCCCGGCGGCGGATCAGCCCCAGCATTTT. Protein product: CSASDDFFPAADQPQHF.

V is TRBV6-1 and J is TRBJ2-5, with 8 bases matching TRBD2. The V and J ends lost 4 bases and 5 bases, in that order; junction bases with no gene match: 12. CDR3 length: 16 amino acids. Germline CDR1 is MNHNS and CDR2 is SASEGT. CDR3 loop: CASSGGGAGDGETQYF. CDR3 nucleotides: TGTGCCAGCAGTGGAGGGGGAGCGGGAGACGGGGAGACCCAGTACTTC.

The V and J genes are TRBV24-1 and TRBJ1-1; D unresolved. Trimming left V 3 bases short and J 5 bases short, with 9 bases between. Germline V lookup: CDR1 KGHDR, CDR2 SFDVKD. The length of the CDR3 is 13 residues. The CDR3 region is CATSDVPGTEAFF. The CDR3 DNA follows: TGTGCCACCAGTGATGTCCCGGGGACTGAAGCTTTCTTT.

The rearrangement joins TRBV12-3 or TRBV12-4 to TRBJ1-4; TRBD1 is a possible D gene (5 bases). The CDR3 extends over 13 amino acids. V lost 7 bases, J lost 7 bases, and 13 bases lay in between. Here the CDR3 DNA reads TGTGCCAGCACCCCTTGGGGGGGTGAAAAACTGTTTTTT. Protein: CASTPWGGEKLFF.

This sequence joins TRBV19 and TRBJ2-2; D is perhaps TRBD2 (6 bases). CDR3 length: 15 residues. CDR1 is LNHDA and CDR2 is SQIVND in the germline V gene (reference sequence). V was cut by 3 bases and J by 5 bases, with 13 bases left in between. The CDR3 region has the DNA TGTGCCAGTAGTATTACGGGGGTCGGGACCGGGGAGCTGTTTTTT. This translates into CASSITGVGTGELFF.

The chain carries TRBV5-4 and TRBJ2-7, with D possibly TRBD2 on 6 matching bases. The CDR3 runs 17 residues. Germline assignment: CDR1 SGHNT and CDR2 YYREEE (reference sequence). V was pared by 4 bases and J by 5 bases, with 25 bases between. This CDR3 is CASSPQDLPLANHEQYF. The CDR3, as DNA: TGTGCCAGCAGCCCCCAGGACCTGCCACTAGCTAATCACGAGCAGTACTTC.

CDR3 region: CASSLLTDRGGGYTF. Here the CDR3 DNA reads TGTGCCAGCAGCCTGTTGACGGACAGGGGTGGCGGCTACACCTTC. The rearrangement joins TRBV7-8 to TRBJ1-2, with 9 bases that match TRBD1. The CDR3 spans 15 residues. Germline lookup yields CDR1 SGHVS and CDR2 FQNEAQ. The J segment lost 8 bases and the V segment lost 5 bases, leaving 12 bases of the junction unmatched. Supplemented by reference TRBV7-8 and TRBJ1-2, the full variable domain reads GAGVSQSPRYKVAKRGQDVALRCDPISGHVSLFWYQQALGQGPEFLTYFQNEAQLDKSGLPSDRFFAERPEGSVSTLKIQRTQQEDSAVYLCASSLLTDRGGGYTFGSGTRLTVV.

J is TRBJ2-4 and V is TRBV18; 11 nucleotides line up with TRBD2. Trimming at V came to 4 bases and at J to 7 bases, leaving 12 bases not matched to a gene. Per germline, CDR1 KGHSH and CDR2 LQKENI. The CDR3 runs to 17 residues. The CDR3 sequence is CASSQGTSGGRGNIQYF. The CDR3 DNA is TGTGCCAGCTCACAAGGGACTAGCGGCGGGAGAGGGAACATTCAGTACTTC.

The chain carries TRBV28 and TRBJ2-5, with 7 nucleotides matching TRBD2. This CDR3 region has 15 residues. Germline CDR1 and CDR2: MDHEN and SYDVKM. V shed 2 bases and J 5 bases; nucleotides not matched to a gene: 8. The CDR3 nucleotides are TGTGCCAGCAGTTTAAATACCGGGGGGAGGGAGACCCAGTACTTC. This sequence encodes CASSLNTGGRETQYF. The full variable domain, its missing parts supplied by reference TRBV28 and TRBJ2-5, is DVKVTQSSRYLVKRTGEKVFLECVQDMDHENMFWYRQDPGLGLRLIYFSYDVKMKEKGDIPEGYSVSREKKERFSLILESASTNQTSMYLCASSLNTGGRETQYFGPGTRLLVL.

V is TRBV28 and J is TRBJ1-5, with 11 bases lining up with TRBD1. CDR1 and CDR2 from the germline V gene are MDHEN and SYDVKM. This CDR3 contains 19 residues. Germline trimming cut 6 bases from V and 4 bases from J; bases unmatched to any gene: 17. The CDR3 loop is CASRPGQGAFIFGNQPQHF. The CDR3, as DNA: TGTGCCAGCAGACCCGGACAGGGGGCTTTCATTTTTGGTAATCAGCCCCAGCATTTT.

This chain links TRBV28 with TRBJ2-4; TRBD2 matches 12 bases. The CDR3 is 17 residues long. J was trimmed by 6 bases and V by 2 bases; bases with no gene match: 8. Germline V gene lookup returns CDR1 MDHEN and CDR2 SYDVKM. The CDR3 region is CASSLPLGLAGRNIQYF. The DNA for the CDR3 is TGTGCCAGCAGTTTACCCCTCGGACTAGCGGGAAGAAACATTCAGTACTTC.

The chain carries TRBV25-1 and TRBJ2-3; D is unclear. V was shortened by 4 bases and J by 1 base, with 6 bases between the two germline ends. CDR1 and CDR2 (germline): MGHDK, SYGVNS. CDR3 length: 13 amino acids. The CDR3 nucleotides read TGTGCCAGCAGTGTTCCGGGCACAGATACGCAGTATTTT. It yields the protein CASSVPGTDTQYF.

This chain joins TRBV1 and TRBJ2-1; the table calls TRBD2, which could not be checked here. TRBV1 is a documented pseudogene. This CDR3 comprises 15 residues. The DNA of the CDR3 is TGCACCAGCAGCCAAGTCCCTAGACTTTACAATGAGCAGTTCTTC. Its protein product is CTSSQVPRLYNEQFF.

Here the CDR3 DNA reads TGCGCCAGCAGCCCAACCATCCCTGCCGGGACAGGGTTGGGGAATGAGCAGTTCTTC. Translation gives CASSPTIPAGTGLGNEQFF. The V call is TRBV4-1, the J call TRBJ2-1, with 9 bases that match TRBD1. The CDR3 has 19 amino acids. Germline CDR1 and CDR2: MGHRA and YSYEKL. Trimming cost V 4 bases and J 7 bases; bases outside gene matches: 20.

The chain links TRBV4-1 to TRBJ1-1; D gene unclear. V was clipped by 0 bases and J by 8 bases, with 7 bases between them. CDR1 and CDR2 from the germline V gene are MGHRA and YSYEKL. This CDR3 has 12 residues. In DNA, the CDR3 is TGCGCCAGCAGCCAAGAAAGCGGCGAAGCTTTCTTT. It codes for CASSQESGEAFF.

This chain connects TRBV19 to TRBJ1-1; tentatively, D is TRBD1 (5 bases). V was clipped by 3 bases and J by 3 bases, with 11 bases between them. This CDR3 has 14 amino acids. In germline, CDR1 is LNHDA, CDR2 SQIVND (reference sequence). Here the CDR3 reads CASSMQGRDTEAFF. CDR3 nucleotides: TGTGCCAGTAGTATGCAGGGAAGGGACACTGAAGCTTTCTTT.

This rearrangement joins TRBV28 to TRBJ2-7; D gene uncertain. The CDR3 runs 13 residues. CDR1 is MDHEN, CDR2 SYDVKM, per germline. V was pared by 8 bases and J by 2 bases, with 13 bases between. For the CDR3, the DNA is TGTGCCAGCCAAAGTCAGGAACCCTACGAGCAGTACTTC. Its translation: CASQSQEPYEQYF.